The entry below gives a single T cell receptor (beta chain) sequence along with its context. Its antigen remains unidentified. Each donor supplied about 2.5 ml of blood. These data are taken from a study of monozygotic twins with inflammatory bowel disease. Study results and limitations: Telling apart the different T cell subtypes was not possible.

The CDR3 covers 15 residues. Germline V CDR1 and CDR2: DFQATT, SNEGSKA (reference sequence). TCRdb reanalyzed the 5' RACE reads, giving one entry per CDR3 protein sequence and no DNA. The listing contains 310,000 or so distinct CDR3 sequences. Source material: blood. The chain couples TRBV20-1 to TRBJ2-1; no DNA is available, so the TRBD2 call from TCRdb remains unchecked. The sequence derives from a human donor with ulcerative colitis or Crohn's disease, or a healthy co-twin of an affected twin (not recorded which). This CDR3 reads CSARGSPGLAGEQFF.